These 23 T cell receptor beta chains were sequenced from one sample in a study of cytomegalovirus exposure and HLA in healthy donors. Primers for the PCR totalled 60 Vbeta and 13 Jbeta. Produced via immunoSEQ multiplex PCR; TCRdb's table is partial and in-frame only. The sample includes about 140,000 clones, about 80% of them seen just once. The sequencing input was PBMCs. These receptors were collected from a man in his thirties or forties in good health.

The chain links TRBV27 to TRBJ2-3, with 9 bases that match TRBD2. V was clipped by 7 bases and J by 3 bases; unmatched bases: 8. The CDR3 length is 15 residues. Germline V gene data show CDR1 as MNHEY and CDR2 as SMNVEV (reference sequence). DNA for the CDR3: TGTGCCAGCATTCGACTAGCGGACGGAACAGATACGCAGTATTTT. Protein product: CASIRLADGTDTQYF.

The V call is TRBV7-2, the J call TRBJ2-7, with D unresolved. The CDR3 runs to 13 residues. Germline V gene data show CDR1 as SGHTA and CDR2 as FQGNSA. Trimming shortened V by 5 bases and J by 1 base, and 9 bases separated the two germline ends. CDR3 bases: TGTGCCAGCAGCCTTGGGCCGTCCTACGAGCAGTACTTC. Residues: CASSLGPSYEQYF.

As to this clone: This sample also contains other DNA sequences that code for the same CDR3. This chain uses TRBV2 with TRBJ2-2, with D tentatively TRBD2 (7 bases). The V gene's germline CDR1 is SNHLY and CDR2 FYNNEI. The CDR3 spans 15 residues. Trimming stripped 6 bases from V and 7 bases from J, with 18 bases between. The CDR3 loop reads CASRRSGGIIGELFF. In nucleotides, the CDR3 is TGTGCCAGCAGGCGGTCGGGGGGCATAATCGGGGAGCTGTTTTTT.

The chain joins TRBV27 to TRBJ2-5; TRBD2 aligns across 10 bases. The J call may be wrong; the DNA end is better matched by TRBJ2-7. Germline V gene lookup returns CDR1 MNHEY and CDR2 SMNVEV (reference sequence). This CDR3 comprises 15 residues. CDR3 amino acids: CASSLSSGRAYEQYF. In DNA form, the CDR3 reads TGTGCCAGCAGTTTATCCAGCGGGAGGGCCTACGAGCAGTACTTC.

CDR3 residues: CASSFGAGSGEQYF. The CDR3 DNA sequence: TGTGCCAGCAGCTTTGGGGCGGGAAGCGGCGAGCAGTACTTC. The chain couples TRBV5-4 to TRBJ2-7, with D perhaps TRBD2 (6 bases). Deletions cut 2 bases from V and 6 bases from J, with 15 bases between. Per germline, CDR1 SGHNT and CDR2 YYREEE (reference sequence). This CDR3 comprises 14 residues.

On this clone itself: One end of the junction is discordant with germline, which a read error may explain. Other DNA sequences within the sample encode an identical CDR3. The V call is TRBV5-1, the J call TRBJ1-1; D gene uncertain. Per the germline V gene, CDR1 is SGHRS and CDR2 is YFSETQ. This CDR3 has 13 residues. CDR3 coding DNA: TGCGCCAGCAGTAGGTCGGGGAACACCGAAGCTTTCTTT. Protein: CASSRSGNTEAFF.

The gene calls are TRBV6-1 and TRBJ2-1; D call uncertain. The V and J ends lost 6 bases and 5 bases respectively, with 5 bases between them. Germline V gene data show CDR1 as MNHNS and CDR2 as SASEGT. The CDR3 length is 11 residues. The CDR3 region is CASRINNEQFF. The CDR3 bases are TGTGCCAGCAGAATAAACAATGAGCAGTTCTTC.

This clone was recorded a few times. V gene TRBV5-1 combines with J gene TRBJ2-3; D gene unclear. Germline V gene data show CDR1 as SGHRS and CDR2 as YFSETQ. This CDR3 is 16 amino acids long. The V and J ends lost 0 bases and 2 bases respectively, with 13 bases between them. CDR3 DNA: TGCGCCAGCAGCTTGGGACAAGTTAACCCCACAGATACGCAGTATTTT. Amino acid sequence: CASSLGQVNPTDTQYF.

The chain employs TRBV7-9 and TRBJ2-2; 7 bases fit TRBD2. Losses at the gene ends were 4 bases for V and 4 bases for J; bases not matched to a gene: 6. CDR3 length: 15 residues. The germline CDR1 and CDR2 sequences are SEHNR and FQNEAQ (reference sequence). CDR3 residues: CASSWGGRTTGELFF. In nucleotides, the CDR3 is TGTGCCAGCAGCTGGGGGGGAAGGACCACCGGGGAGCTGTTTTTT.

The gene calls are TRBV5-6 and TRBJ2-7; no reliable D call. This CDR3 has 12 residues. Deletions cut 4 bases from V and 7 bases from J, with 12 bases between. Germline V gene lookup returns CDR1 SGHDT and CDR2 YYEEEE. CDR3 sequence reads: CASSPTSSEQYF. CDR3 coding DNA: TGTGCCAGCAGCCCAACGAGTTCTGAGCAGTACTTC.

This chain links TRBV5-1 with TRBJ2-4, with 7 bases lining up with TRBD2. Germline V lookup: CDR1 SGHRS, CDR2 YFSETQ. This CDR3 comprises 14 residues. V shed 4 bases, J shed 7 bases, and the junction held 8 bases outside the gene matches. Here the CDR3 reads CASSPTSAGNIQYF. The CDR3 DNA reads TGCGCCAGCAGCCCTACTAGCGCGGGGAACATTCAGTACTTC.

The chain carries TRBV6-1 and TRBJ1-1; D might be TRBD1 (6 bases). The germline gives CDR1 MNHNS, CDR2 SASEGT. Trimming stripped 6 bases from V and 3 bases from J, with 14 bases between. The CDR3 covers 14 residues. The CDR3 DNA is TGTGCCAGCAGCGACCACAGGGCGGACACTGAAGCTTTCTTT. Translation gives CASSDHRADTEAFF.

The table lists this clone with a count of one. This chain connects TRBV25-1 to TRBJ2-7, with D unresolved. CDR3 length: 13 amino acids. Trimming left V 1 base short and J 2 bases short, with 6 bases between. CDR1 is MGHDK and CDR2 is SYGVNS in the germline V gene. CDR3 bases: TGTGCCAGCAGTGAATCCCATCCCTACGAGCAGTACTTC. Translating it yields CASSESHPYEQYF.

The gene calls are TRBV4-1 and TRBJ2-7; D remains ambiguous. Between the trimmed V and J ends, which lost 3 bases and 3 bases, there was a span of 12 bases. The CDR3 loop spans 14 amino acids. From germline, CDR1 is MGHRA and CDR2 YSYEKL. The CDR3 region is CASSHSEILYEQYF. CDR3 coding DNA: TGCGCCAGCAGCCACAGTGAAATCCTCTACGAGCAGTACTTC.

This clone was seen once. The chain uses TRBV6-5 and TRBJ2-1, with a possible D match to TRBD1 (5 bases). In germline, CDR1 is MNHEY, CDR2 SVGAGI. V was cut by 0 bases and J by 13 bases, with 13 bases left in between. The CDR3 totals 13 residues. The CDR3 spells CASSYSKGQGQFF. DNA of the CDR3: TGTGCCAGCAGTTACTCGAAAGGGCAGGGTCAGTTCTTC.

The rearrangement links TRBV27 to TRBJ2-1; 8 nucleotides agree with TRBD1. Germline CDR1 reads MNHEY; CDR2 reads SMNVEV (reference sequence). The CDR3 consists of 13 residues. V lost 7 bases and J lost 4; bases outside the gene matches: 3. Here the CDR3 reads CASTRTGYNEQFF. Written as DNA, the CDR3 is TGTGCCAGCACTAGGACAGGGTACAATGAGCAGTTCTTC.

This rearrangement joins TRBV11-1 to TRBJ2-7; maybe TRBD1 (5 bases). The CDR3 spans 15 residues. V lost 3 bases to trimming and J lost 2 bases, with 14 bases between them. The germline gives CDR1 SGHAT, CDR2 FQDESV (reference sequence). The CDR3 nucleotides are TGTGCCAGCAGCTTGCCAAACCAGGGAACCTACGAGCAGTACTTC. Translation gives CASSLPNQGTYEQYF.

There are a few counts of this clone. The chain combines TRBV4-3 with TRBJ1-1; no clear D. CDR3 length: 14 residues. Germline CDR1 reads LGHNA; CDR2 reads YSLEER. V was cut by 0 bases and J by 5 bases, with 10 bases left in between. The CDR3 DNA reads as TGCGCCAGCAGCCAAGAACGAGGTGGGACTGAAGCTTTCTTT. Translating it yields CASSQERGGTEAFF.

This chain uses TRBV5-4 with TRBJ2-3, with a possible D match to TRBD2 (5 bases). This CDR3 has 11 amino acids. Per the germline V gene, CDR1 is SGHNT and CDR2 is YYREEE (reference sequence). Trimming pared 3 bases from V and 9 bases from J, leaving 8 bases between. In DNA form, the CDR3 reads TGTGCCAGCAGCTCCGGGGTGACGCAGTATTTT. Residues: CASSSGVTQYF.

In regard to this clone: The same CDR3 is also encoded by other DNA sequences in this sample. The CDR3 region is CAWSVRGNQPQHF. CDR3 sequence (DNA): TGTGCCTGGAGTGTACGGGGCAATCAGCCCCAGCATTTT. This rearrangement joins TRBV30 to TRBJ1-5, with D hard to call. Per the germline V gene, CDR1 is GTSNPN and CDR2 is SVGIG (reference sequence). Trimming took off 0 bases at V and 2 bases at J, with 5 bases between the two ends. There are 13 residues in the CDR3.

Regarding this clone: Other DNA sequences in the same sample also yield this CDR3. CDR3 sequence reads: CASSPGTSGTDTQYF. DNA of the CDR3: TGTGCCAGCTCCCCCGGGACTAGCGGCACAGATACGCAGTATTTT. This chain joins TRBV18 and TRBJ2-3; the match to TRBD2 covers 10 bases. CDR1 and CDR2 (germline): KGHSH, LQKENI. This CDR3 contains 15 residues. V was pared by 6 bases and J by 1 base, with 4 bases of the junction left unmatched.

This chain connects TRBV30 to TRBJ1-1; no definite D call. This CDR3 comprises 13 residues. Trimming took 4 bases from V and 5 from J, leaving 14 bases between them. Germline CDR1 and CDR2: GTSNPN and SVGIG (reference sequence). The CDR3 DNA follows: TGTGCCTGGATCTCGTTAGGGAGGACTGAAGCTTTCTTT. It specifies CAWISLGRTEAFF.

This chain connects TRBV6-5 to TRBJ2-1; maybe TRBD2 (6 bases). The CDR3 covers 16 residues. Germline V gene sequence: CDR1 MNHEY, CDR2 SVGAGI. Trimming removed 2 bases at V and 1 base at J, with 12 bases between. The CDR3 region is CASSYVWRGSYNEQFF. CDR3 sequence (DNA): TGTGCCAGCAGTTACGTCTGGAGGGGATCCTACAATGAGCAGTTCTTC.